This is a list of T cell receptor beta chains from one sample in a study of blood T cell repertoires in COVID-19. Produced via immunoSEQ multiplex PCR; TCRdb's table is partial and in-frame only. The table shows approximately 340,000 clones, with approximately 89% occurring only once. Sequencing used PBMCs or T cells enriched from blood (not recorded which). The origin of the receptors is a woman in her forties who had been exposed to COVID-19. The CDR3 runs from the conserved cysteine through the conserved F or W. Clone size appears in some rows only: once, few, many, or a class for an expanded clone.

j_call clone_size v_call cdr3_aa
TRBJ2-5 - TRBV4-1 CASSQGREQETQYF
TRBJ1-4 - TRBV10-3 CAISGGGGEKLFF
TRBJ1-5 few TRBV7-2 CASSFKGDQPQHF
TRBJ1-1 - TRBV30 CAWKDRANTEAFF
TRBJ2-1 - TRBV5-1 CASSLRLDQNEQFF
TRBJ1-1 - TRBV9 CASSKSPITEAFF
TRBJ1-6 - TRBV5-1 CASSQGQGGSGSPLHF
TRBJ2-1 - TRBV2 CASSEPSGSPDEQFF
TRBJ2-6 - TRBV19 CASSSQGASGANVLTF
TRBJ1-2 - TRBV19 CASSEQTGGLYGYTF
TRBJ2-7 few TRBV5-1 CASSLAGAGSDYEQYF
TRBJ1-2 - TRBV5-4 CASSRNAGYQGGYTF
TRBJ1-5 - TRBV18 CASSQDRGPQHF
TRBJ2-1 - TRBV20-1 CSATGNGEQFF
TRBJ2-3 - TRBV7-2 CASSSFSRLIDTQYF
TRBJ1-5 - TRBV29-1 CSAGQGLDQPQHF
TRBJ1-3 - TRBV6-5 CASSPGTANTIYF
TRBJ1-1 - TRBV10-3 CAISARGENTEAFF
TRBJ2-3 - TRBV7-8 CASSLARGGLAGGYSTDTQYF
TRBJ2-3 - TRBV6-2/TRBV6-3 CASSFERDYDTQYF
TRBJ1-5 - TRBV18 CASSPLGQGAGQPQHF
TRBJ1-4 - TRBV2 CASSEAGGAREKLFF
TRBJ1-1 - TRBV11-3 CASSEYRGATEAFF
TRBJ1-1 - TRBV27 CASRRQGAGTEAFF
TRBJ1-2 - TRBV15 CATSRDAGSTNYGYTF
TRBJ2-3 - TRBV9 CASSVTGWSTDTQYF
TRBJ2-7 - TRBV27 CASSRGGQGHNEQYF
TRBJ1-1 - TRBV30 CAWSAQGQSEAFF
TRBJ1-5 - TRBV7-8 CASSLVGGQGASQPQHF
TRBJ1-2 - TRBV6-5 CASRSNYGYTF
TRBJ2-1 - TRBV29-1 CSVELLAAVSSYNEQFF
TRBJ2-1 - TRBV24-1 CATSGTSGRAGFPDEQFF
TRBJ1-5 - TRBV6-2/TRBV6-3 CASSYQGYSNQPQHF
TRBJ2-3 - TRBV9 CASSVGTSGYTDTQYF
TRBJ1-2 - TRBV5-1 CASSVTGENGYTF
TRBJ1-3 few TRBV15 CATSRGQGISGNTIYF
TRBJ1-3 - TRBV19 CASSIGHRAGNTIYF
TRBJ1-1 - TRBV7-9 CASSPSGTGGTEAFF
TRBJ2-5 once TRBV2 CASRRQGLKETQYF
TRBJ1-4 once TRBV5-1 CASSLSGATNEKLFF
TRBJ2-6 - TRBV3-1/TRBV3-2 CASSPRQVRVSGANVLTF
TRBJ2-5 - TRBV7-9 CASRALAAKGTQYF
TRBJ2-4 - TRBV6-1 CASSANPGQGVKNIQYF
TRBJ2-3 - TRBV6-2/TRBV6-3 CASSYTKRGGRGDTQYF
TRBJ1-2 - TRBV5-1 CASSFAGAPDGYTF
TRBJ2-1 - TRBV7-9 CASSSKGLAGFEQFF
TRBJ2-5 - TRBV5-6 CASSLISRGGARETQYF
TRBJ1-3 - TRBV6-6 CASSHPPGGIGRGNTIYF
TRBJ1-2 - TRBV11-2 CASSPDGAAYGYTF
TRBJ1-1 - TRBV18 CASSETAMNTEAFF
TRBJ1-1 - TRBV4-3 CASSRRRAGGTTEAFF
TRBJ2-2 - TRBV15 CATSRDRQGWVSTGELFF
TRBJ2-1 - TRBV7-2 CASSLAGGPEYNEQFF
TRBJ1-4 few TRBV7-8 CASTPLPGRSERLFF
TRBJ1-4 - TRBV5-1 CASSLDRAGEKLFF